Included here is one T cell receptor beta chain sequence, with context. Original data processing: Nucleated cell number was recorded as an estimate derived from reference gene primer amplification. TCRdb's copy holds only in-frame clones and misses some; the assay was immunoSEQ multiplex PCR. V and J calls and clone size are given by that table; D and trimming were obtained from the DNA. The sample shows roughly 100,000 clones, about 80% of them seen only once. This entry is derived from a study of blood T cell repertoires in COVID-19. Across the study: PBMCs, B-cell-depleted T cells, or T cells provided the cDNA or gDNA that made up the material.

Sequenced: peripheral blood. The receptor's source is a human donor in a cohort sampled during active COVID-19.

The CDR3 loop is CASSLELAGGNEQFF. The CDR3 nucleotides read TGTGCCAGCAGCTTAGAACTAGCGGGGGGCAATGAGCAGTTCTTC. The chain couples TRBV11-2 to TRBJ2-1, with 12 bases fitting TRBD2. V lost 0 bases to trimming and J lost 6 bases; unmatched junction nucleotides: 0. The germline V gene encodes CDR1 SGHAT and CDR2 FQNNGV. The CDR3 sequence is 15 residues long.